The T cell receptor beta chain described here comes from a study of Ad26.COV2.S vaccination and SARS-CoV-2 variants. Repertoires were generated with immunoSEQ multiplex PCR, while TCRdb's copy carries only in-frame clones and drops some. Of hundreds of thousands of clones listed, 70% to 90% were seen once; the top ten hold roughly 1.5%. V trimming: 4 bases; J trimming: 5 bases; junction bases outside the gene matches: 4. Germline CDR1 is SGHRS and CDR2 is YFSETQ. The CDR3 has 13 residues. This clone showed up just once. Treatment defined: around 19 received Ad26.COV2.S at low or high dose, single or two shots; 5 received placebo; per-sample allocation not given. It was on day 63 after the first vaccine or placebo injection that samples were taken.

The starting material was peripheral blood, obtained in a trial of Ad26.COV2.S vaccine versus placebo. The chain has TRBV5-1 and TRBJ2-7; TRBD2 matches 9 bases. This clonotype was sampled from a person aged 18-60 years who received the Ad26.COV2.S COVID-19 vaccine or a placebo. The CDR3 protein is CASSPLAGHEQYF. The CDR3 DNA is TGCGCCAGCAGCCCCCTAGCGGGGCACGAGCAGTACTTC.